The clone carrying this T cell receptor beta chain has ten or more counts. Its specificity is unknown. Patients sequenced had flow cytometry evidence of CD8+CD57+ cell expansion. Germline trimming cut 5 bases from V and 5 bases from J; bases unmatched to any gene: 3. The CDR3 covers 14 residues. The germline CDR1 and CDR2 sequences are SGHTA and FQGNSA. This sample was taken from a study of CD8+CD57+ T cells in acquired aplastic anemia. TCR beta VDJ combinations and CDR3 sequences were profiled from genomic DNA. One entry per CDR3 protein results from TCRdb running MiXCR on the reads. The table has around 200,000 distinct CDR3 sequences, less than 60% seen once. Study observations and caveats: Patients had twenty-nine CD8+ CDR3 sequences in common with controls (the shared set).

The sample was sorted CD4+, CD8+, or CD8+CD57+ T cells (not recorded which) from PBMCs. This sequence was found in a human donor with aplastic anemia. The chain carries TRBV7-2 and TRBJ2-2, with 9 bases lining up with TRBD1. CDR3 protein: CASSPGQGTGELFF. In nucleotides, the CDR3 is TGTGCCAGCAGCCCCGGACAGGGGACCGGGGAGCTGTTTTTT.